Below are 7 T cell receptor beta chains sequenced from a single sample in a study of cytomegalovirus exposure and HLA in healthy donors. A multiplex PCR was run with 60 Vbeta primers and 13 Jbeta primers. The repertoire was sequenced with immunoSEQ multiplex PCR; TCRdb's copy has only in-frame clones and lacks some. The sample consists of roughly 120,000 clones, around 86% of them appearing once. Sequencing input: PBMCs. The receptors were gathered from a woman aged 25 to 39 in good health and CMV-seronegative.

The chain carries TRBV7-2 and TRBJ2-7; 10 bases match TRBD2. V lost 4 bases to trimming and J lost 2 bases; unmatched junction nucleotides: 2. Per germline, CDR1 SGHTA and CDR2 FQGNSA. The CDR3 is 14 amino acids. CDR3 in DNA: TGTGCCAGCAGCTCCCTAGCGGGAGCCTACGAGCAGTACTTC. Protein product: CASSSLAGAYEQYF.

The DNA for the CDR3 is TGTGCCAGCTCGGAACGGGACTATCGTCAGTTCTTC. Translating gives CASSERDYRQFF. The chain is built from TRBV18 and TRBJ2-1; TRBD2 matches at 7 bases. The CDR3 runs to 12 residues. Trimming removed 6 bases from V and 13 bases from J; junction bases left unmatched: 9. Per germline, CDR1 KGHSH and CDR2 LQKENI.

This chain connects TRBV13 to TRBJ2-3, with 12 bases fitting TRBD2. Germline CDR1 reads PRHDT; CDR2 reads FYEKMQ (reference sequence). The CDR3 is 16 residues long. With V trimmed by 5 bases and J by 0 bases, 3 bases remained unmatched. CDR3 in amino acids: CASSPGLAGSTDTQYF. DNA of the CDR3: TGTGCCAGCAGCCCCGGACTAGCGGGAAGCACAGATACGCAGTATTTT.

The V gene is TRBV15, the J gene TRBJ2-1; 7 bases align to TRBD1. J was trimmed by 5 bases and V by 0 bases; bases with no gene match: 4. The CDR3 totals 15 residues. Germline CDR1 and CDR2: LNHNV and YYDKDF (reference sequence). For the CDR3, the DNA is TGTGCCACCAGCAGAGAATCGACAGGGAACAATGAGCAGTTCTTC. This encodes CATSRESTGNNEQFF.

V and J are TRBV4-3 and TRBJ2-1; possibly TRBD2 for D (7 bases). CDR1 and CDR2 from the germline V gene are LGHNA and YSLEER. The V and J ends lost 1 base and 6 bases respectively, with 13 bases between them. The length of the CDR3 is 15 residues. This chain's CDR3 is CASSQARGAGNEQFF. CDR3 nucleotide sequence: TGCGCCAGCAGCCAAGCCCGGGGGGCAGGCAATGAGCAGTTCTTC.

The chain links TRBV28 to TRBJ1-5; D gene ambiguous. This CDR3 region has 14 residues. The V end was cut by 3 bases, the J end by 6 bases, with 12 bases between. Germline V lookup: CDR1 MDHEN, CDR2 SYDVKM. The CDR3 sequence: CASSFPSGSQPQHF. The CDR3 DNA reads TGTGCCAGCAGTTTCCCCAGCGGGAGTCAGCCCCAGCATTTT.

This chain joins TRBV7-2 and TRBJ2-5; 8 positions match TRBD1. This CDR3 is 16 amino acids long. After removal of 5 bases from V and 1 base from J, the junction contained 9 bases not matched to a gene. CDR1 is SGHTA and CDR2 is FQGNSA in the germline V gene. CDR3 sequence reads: CASSATTGAFQETQYF. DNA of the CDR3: TGTGCCAGCAGCGCCACGACAGGGGCTTTCCAAGAGACCCAGTACTTC.